A selection of T cell receptor beta chains follows, all from one sample in a study of vaccination effects on CD4 cells after COVID-19. Data came from immunoSEQ multiplex PCR; TCRdb stores just in-frame clones and leaves some out. The table records approximately 54,000 clones, 80% of them present only once. These receptors lack a known antigen. The sample here was CD4+ T cells from PBMCs cultured with HCoV-229E spike peptides, taken before COVID-19 vaccination. All receptors derive from a human donor who received a COVID-19 vaccine. CDR3s include the opening cysteine and the closing phenylalanine or tryptophan. D genes are given only for firm matches. The size entry is marked missing in some rows and otherwise reads once, few, many or a size class.

. | once | TRBJ1-3 | TRBV12-3/TRBV12-4 | TGTGCCAGCAGTCGGTCGGCTGGAAACACCATATATTTT | CASSRSAGNTIYF
. | . | TRBJ1-5 | TRBV3-1/TRBV3-2 | TGTGCCAGCACTCTCACTGGGAATCAGCCCCAGCATTTT | CASTLTGNQPQHF
. | . | TRBJ2-4 | TRBV3-1/TRBV3-2 | TGTGCCAGCAGCCAAGATCAAAGGGGATGGGAAAACATTCAGTACTTC | CASSQDQRGWENIQYF
. | . | TRBJ1-5 | TRBV6-4 | TGTGCCAGCAGTGCCCTCTTGGGACAGCCCCAGCATTTT | CASSALLGQPQHF
TRBD1 | . | TRBJ1-6 | TRBV5-1 | TGCGCCAGCAGCTTGGGGGACAGCGATTGGGGTTATTCACCCCTCCACTTT | CASSLGDSDWGYSPLHF
. | once | TRBJ1-3 | TRBV6-5 | TGTGCCAGCAGTTACTCAGAGGGCTCTGGAAACACCATATATTTT | CASSYSEGSGNTIYF
. | . | TRBJ1-5 | TRBV7-3 | TGTGCCAGCAGCTTAACGCAGGGCCAGCCCCAGCATTTT | CASSLTQGQPQHF
TRBD2 | . | TRBJ2-3 | TRBV25-1 | TGTGCCAGCAGTGCCGGACTAGCAGGAGATACGCAGTATTTT | CASSAGLAGDTQYF
. | . | TRBJ2-3 | TRBV21-1 | TGTGCCAGCAGCAAACCCTTTCTAGCGGGGGCCTCAGATACGCAGTATTTT | CASSKPFLAGASDTQYF
. | . | TRBJ1-2 | TRBV10-2 | TGCGCCAGCGGCGCAGGGCATTCTAACTATGGCTACACCTTC | CASGAGHSNYGYTF
TRBD2 | . | TRBJ2-2 | TRBV19 | TGTGCCAGTAGTCGGGACTATTACACCGGGGAGCTGTTTTTT | CASSRDYYTGELFF
. | few | TRBJ1-3 | TRBV4-1 | TGCGCCAGCAGCCAAGAACTGCAGGGCTGGAGCTCTGGAAACACCATATATTTT | CASSQELQGWSSGNTIYF
. | . | TRBJ1-3 | TRBV18 | TGTGCCAGCTCACCAGGGGTGGACACCATATATTTT | CASSPGVDTIYF
. | . | TRBJ2-5 | TRBV19 | TGTGCCAGTAGTATAGGTCGGACCTTCCAAGAGACCCAGTACTTC | CASSIGRTFQETQYF
. | . | TRBJ1-3 | TRBV9 | TGTGCCAGCAGCCCTCTATCCTCTGGAAACACCATATATTTT | CASSPLSSGNTIYF
TRBD1 | . | TRBJ1-1 | TRBV19 | TGTGCCAGTAGAGGACAGGGAAGGGAGAAGACTGAAGCTTTCTTT | CASRGQGREKTEAFF
TRBD1 | . | TRBJ1-1 | TRBV6-5 | TGTGCCAGCAGTTTCTCCAGGGGGGGAACTGAAGCTTTCTTT | CASSFSRGGTEAFF
. | once | TRBJ1-3 | TRBV5-1 | TGCGCCAGCAGCTTGGTGGCGGGTAGCGTTGGAAACACCATATATTTT | CASSLVAGSVGNTIYF
. | few | TRBJ1-3 | TRBV4-1 | TGCGCCAGCAGTCGTGACATAAGTCCTGGAAACACCATATATTTT | CASSRDISPGNTIYF
TRBD1 | once | TRBJ2-3 | TRBV19 | TGTGCCAGTAGGCCACAGGGGGCAGGAACAGATACGCAGTATTTT | CASRPQGAGTDTQYF
TRBD1 | few | TRBJ1-1 | TRBV5-1 | TGCGCCAGCAGCCCCTTGATGTGGACAGGGGGGTTTGTCACTGAAGCTTTCTTT | CASSPLMWTGGFVTEAFF
TRBD2 | . | TRBJ2-3 | TRBV2 | TGTGCCAGCACTAGCGGGGGGGCAGATACGCAGTATTTT | CASTSGGADTQYF
. | once | TRBJ1-1 | TRBV21-1 | TGTGCCAGCAACATCTGGACTACGAACACTGAAGCTTTCTTT | CASNIWTTNTEAFF
. | few | TRBJ1-2 | TRBV18 | TGTGCCAGCTCACCGGTAGGGAGCTATGGCTACACCTTC | CASSPVGSYGYTF
. | . | TRBJ1-1 | TRBV28 | TGTGCCAGCAGTTCGCCAGGGAGTCTGACTTTCTTT | CASSSPGSLTFF
TRBD2 | . | TRBJ2-2 | TRBV18 | TGTGCCAGCTCATCGACCCCGGGACTAGCGGGGTCCCTAACTGGGGAGCTGTTTTTT | CASSSTPGLAGSLTGELFF
TRBD1 | . | TRBJ2-5 | TRBV18 | TGTGCCAGCTCACCACCGACAGGGAATAGAGAGACCCAGTACTTC | CASSPPTGNRETQYF
TRBD2 | . | TRBJ2-1 | TRBV3-1/TRBV3-2 | TGTGCCAGCAGCCAAGCCAGAACTAGCGGGGTATACAATGAGCAGTTCTTC | CASSQARTSGVYNEQFF
TRBD1 | . | TRBJ2-3 | TRBV28 | TGTGCCAGCAGTTCCCCATTGACAGGGAAGGTGGGAGATACGCAGTATTTT | CASSSPLTGKVGDTQYF
TRBD1 | few | TRBJ1-2 | TRBV5-1 | TGCGCCAGCAGCTTGGGACAGGGAGATGGCTACACCTTC | CASSLGQGDGYTF
TRBD2 | few | TRBJ2-2 | TRBV4-1 | TGCGCCAGCAGCCAACTCCCGGGACTAGCGGGGAACACCGGGGAGCTGTTTTTT | CASSQLPGLAGNTGELFF